Listed here are 9 T cell receptor beta chains from one sample, sequenced in a study of blood T cell repertoires in COVID-19 (dated by TCRdb to the early 2020s). The library was obtained by the immunoSEQ multiplex PCR assay. In its TCRdb copy, this immuneACCESS table keeps in-frame sequences only and misses some clones. Where compared with another copy, unresolved V genes explain less than half of these, and the others have no known cause. The sample data list a few hundred thousand clones, and 70% to 85% of these were observed just once. The biggest ten clones account for 1.1% of the sample. The sample comprised peripheral blood. All receptors derive from a human donor with acute or convalescent COVID-19. The donor label of this sample is uncertain.

J is TRBJ1-6 and V is TRBV5-6; D not certain. Germline CDR1 reads SGHDT; CDR2 reads YYEEEE. The CDR3 runs 15 residues. Trimming shortened V by 4 bases and J by 7 bases, and 15 bases separated the two germline ends. The CDR3 nucleotides are TGTGCCAGCAGCCCGTATCCAGTTATAAATTCACCCCTCCACTTT. Translated: CASSPYPVINSPLHF. Drawing the rest from reference TRBV5-6 and TRBJ1-6, the complete variable domain is DAGVTQSPTHLIKTRGQQVTLRCSPKSGHDTVSWYQQALGQGPQFIFQYYEEEERQRGNFPDRFSGHQFPNYSSELNVNALLLGDSALYLCASSPYPVINSPLHFGNGTRLTVT.

The chain carries TRBV30 and TRBJ1-5; TRBD1 is a possible D gene (5 bases). The CDR3 sequence is 14 residues long. V lost 2 bases, J lost 9 bases, and 17 bases lay in between. Germline CDR1 reads GTSNPN; CDR2 reads SVGIG (reference sequence). As DNA, the CDR3 is TGTGCCTGGAGTCCGCAGGGAGGTGGTAGGCCCCAGCATTTT. Its translation is CAWSPQGGGRPQHF.

This chain joins TRBV11-3 and TRBJ1-1; TRBD1 matches at 8 bases. This CDR3 is built from 14 residues. Germline trimming cut 5 bases from V and 3 bases from J; bases unmatched to any gene: 5. Germline values: CDR1 SGHNT, CDR2 YENEEA. In DNA form, the CDR3 reads TGTGCCAGCAGCCGCGACAGGGGCGACACTGAAGCTTTCTTT. Translating gives CASSRDRGDTEAFF.

The sample holds a few counts of this clone. Other DNA sequences in this specimen translate into the identical CDR3. The rearrangement uses TRBV5-1 and TRBJ1-6, with D possibly being TRBD1 (5 bases). Germline V lookup: CDR1 SGHRS, CDR2 YFSETQ. CDR3 size: 14 residues. The V end was cut by 5 bases, the J end by 5 bases, with 11 bases between. This CDR3 is CASSLGRDNSPLHF. CDR3 DNA: TGCGCCAGCAGTCTCGGCAGGGATAATTCACCCCTCCACTTT.

This clone came up a few times. The rearrangement uses TRBV18 and TRBJ1-5; D perhaps matches TRBD1 (5 bases). CDR3 size: 16 residues. V was pared by 6 bases and J by 2 bases, with 17 bases between. CDR1 is KGHSH and CDR2 is LQKENI in the germline V gene. The CDR3 DNA is TGTGCCAGCTCTACGGGGGACGGACCGCGCAATCAGCCCCAGCATTTT. Encoded protein: CASSTGDGPRNQPQHF.

This clone occurred once. The chain carries TRBV7-9 and TRBJ1-1, with a tentative D call TRBD1 (5 bases). The CDR3 loop spans 13 amino acids. The V end was cut by 5 bases, the J end by 3 bases, with 10 bases between. The germline V gene encodes CDR1 SEHNR and CDR2 FQNEAQ (reference sequence). CDR3 in DNA: TGTGCCAGCAGCCGGTGGGGGGACACTGAAGCTTTCTTT. Its translation is CASSRWGDTEAFF.

This chain connects TRBV7-2 to TRBJ2-1, with TRBD2 matching 8 bases. V lost 1 base, J lost 5 bases, and 7 bases stayed unmatched. Germline CDR1 reads SGHTA; CDR2 reads FQGNSA. CDR3 length: 16 residues. The CDR3 bases are TGTGCCAGCAGCTTAGATGTAGCGGGAAAGAACAATGAGCAGTTCTTC. This codes for CASSLDVAGKNNEQFF.

The V and J genes are TRBV18 and TRBJ2-5, with 9 nucleotides matching TRBD1. V gave up 3 bases and J gave up 5 bases; unmatched junction bases: 4. CDR1 is KGHSH and CDR2 is LQKENI in the germline V gene. This CDR3 spans 14 amino acids. This CDR3 reads CASSPWTGVETQYF. The CDR3 nucleotides read TGTGCCAGCTCACCCTGGACAGGGGTTGAGACCCAGTACTTC.

The genes are TRBV19 and TRBJ1-2; D unclear. Germline CDR1 reads LNHDA; CDR2 reads SQIVND (reference sequence). This CDR3 has 16 amino acids. V dropped 5 bases and J dropped 0 bases, with 16 bases sitting between them. CDR3 in DNA: TGTGCCAGTAGTTGGCGGCGGAGTCCCACTAACTATGGCTACACCTTC. Its protein product is CASSWRRSPTNYGYTF.